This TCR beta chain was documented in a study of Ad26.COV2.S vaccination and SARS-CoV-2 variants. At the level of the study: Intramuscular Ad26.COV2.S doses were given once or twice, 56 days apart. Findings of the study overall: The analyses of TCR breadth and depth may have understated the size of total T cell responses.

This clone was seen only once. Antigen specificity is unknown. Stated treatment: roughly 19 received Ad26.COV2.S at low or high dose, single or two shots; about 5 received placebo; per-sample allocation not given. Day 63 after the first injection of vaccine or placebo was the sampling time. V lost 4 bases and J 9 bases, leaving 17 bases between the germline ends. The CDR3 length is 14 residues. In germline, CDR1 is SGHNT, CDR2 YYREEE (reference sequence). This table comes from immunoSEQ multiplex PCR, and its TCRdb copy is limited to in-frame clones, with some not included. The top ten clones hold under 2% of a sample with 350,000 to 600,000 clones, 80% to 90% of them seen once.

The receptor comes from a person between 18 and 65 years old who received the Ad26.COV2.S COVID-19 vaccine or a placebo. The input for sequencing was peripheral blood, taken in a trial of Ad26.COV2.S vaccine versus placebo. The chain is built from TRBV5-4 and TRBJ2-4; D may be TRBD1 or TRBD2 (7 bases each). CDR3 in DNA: TGTGCCAGCAGCCCCCCAGGGGGGGGTGGCATTCAGTACTTC. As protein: CASSPPGGGGIQYF.